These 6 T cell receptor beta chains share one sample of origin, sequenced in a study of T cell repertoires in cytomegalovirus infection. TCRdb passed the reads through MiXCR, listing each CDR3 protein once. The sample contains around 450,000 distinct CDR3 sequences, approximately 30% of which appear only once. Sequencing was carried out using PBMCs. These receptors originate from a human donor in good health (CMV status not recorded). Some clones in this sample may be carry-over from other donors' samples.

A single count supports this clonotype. CDR3 region: CASTSGGTDSNQPQHF. The CDR3 DNA follows: TGTGCCAGCACTTCCGGTGGGACCGATAGCAATCAGCCCCAGCATTTT. The chain combines TRBV14 with TRBJ1-5; D is possibly TRBD1 (5 bases). Germline loops: CDR1 SGHDN, CDR2 FVKESK. V was shortened by 7 bases and J by 0 bases, with 16 bases between the two germline ends. This CDR3 spans 16 amino acids.

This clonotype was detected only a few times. The CDR3 sequence: CASSLGTLSGNTIYF. Here the CDR3 DNA reads TGCGCCAGCAGCCTCGGGACTCTCTCTGGAAACACCATATATTTT. This chain joins TRBV4-1 and TRBJ1-3; maybe TRBD1 (5 bases). V shed 4 bases and J shed 0 bases, with 10 bases lying between them. Germline CDR1 is MGHRA and CDR2 is YSYEKL. This CDR3 region has 15 residues.

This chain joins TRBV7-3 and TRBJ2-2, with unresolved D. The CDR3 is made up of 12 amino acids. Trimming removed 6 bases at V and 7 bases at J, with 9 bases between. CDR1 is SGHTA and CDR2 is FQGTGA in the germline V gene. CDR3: CASSFPVGELFF. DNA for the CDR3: TGTGCCAGCAGTTTTCCCGTCGGGGAGCTGTTTTTT.

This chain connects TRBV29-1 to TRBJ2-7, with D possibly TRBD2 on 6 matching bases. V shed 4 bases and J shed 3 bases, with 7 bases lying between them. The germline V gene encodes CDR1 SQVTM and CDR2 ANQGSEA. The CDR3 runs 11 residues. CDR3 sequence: CSVVGGYEQYF. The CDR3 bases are TGCAGCGTTGTGGGGGGCTACGAGCAGTACTTC.

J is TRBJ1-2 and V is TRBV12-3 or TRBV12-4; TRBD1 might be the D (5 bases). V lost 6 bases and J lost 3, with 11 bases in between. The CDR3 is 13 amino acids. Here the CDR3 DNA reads TGTGCCAGCAGGCCCAGACAGTACTATGGCTACACCTTC. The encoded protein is CASRPRQYYGYTF.

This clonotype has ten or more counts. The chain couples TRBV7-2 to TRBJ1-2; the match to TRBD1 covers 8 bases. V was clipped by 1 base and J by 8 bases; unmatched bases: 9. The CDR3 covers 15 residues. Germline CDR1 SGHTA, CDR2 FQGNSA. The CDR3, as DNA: TGTGCCAGCAGCTTAGAAGTGAGCAGGGGGCAGGGCTACACCTTC. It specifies CASSLEVSRGQGYTF.